The present entry profiles one T cell receptor beta chain with its context. CDR1 is MNHEY, CDR2 SMNVEV, per germline (reference sequence). The CDR3 contains 17 residues. The J segment lost 3 bases and the V segment lost 2 bases, leaving 8 bases of the junction unmatched. This sample is part of a study of T cell changes during pregnancy in multiple sclerosis. Assay used: immunoSEQ multiplex PCR; TCRdb lists only in-frame clones, some missing. The data contain under 65,000 clones, more than 90% of them singletons. The specimen comprised peripheral blood, sampled in the second trimester of pregnancy. The chain employs TRBV27 and TRBJ2-3; 10 nucleotides agree with TRBD1. The sequence was collected from a female donor with multiple sclerosis, enrolled in a pregnancy study. CDR3 sequence (DNA): TGTGCCAGCAGTTTAAGCCCCAGGACAGGGGGAACAGATACGCAGTATTTT. Translation: CASSLSPRTGGTDTQYF.